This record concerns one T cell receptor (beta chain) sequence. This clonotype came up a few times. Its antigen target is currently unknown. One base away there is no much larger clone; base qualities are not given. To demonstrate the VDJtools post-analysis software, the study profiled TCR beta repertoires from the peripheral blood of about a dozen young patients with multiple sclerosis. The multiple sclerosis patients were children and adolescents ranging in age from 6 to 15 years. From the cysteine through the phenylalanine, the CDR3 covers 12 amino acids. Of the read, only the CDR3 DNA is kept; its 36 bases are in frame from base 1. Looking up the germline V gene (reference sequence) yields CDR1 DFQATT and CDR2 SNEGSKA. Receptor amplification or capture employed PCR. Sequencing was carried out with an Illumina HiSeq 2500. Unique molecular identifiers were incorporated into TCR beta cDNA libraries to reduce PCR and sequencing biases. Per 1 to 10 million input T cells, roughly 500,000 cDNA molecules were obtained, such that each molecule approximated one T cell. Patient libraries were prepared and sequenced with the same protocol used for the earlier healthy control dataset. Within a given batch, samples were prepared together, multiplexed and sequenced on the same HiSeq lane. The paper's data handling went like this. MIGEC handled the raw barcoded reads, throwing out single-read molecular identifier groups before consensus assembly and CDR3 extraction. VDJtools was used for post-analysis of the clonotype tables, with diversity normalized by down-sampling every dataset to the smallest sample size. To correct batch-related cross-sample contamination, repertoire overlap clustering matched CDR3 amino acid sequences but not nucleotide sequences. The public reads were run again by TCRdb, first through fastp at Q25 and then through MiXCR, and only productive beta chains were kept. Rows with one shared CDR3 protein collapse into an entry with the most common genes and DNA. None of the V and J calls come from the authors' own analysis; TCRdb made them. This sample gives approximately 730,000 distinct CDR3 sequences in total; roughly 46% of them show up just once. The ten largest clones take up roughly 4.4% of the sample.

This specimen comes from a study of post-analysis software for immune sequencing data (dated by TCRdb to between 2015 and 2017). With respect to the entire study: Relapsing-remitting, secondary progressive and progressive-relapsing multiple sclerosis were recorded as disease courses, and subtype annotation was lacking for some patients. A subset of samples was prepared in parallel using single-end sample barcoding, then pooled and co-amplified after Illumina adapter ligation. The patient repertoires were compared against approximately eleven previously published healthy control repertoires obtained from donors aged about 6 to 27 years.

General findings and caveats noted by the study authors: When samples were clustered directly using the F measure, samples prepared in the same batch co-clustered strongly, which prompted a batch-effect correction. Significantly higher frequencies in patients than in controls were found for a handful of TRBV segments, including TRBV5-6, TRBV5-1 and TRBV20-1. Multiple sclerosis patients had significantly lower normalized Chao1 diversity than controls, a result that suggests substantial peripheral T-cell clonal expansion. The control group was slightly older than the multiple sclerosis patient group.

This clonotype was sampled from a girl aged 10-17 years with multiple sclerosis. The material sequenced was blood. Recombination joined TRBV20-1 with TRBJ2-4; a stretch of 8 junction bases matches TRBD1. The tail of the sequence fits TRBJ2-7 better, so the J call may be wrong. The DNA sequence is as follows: TGCAGTGAAAGGGACAGGACCTACGAGCAGTACTTC. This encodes CSERDRTYEQYF.